This T cell receptor (beta chain) is drawn from a study of blood T cells in healthy people across ages. This CDR3 comprises 13 residues. CDR1 is SQVTM, CDR2 ANQGSEA, per germline. The J segment lost 3 bases and the V segment lost 8 bases, leaving 6 bases of the junction unmatched. Peripheral blood, about 9.8 milliliters per donor, was collected. Extraction yielded at least 5 micrograms of total RNA per sample. This clonotype was detected a few times. Its antigen is not known. Whole-study findings and limits: A roughly linear age-dependent decrease characterized TCR beta diversity per million T cells.

For the second PCR, which ran for about 7 to 11 cycles, a sample-barcoded 5' primer and a J-beta primer mix were used. One entry per CDR3 protein results from TCRdb running MiXCR on the 5' RACE reads. The repertoire includes about 1,400,000 distinct CDR3 sequences, 35% to 45% of them detected once, and less than 8% sits in the top ten. The sequencing input was blood. This clonotype was sampled from a woman aged 18-30 years in good health. V and J are TRBV29-1 and TRBJ2-1, with TRBD1 matching 8 bases. CDR3 nucleotide sequence: TGCAGCCTGGACAGGGCCTACTACAATGAGCAGTTCTTC. Translated, it gives CSLDRAYYNEQFF.